The 29 T cell receptor beta chains in this list originate from one sample, sequenced in a study of blood T cells in healthy people across ages. The authors ran a second PCR of roughly 7 to 11 cycles using a sample-barcoded 5' primer and a J-beta primer mix. MiXCR, run by TCRdb on the 5' RACE reads, gives a single entry per CDR3 protein. The sample has hundreds of thousands of distinct CDR3 sequences, about 52% seen once. The sequenced sample consisted of blood. The receptor set was obtained from a woman aged 55-69 years in good health.

This clonotype appeared a single time. The chain recombines TRBV3-1 with TRBJ2-2; D is ambiguous. Trimming cost V 4 bases and J 3 bases, with 9 bases left between them. The CDR3 sequence is 14 residues long. The V gene's germline CDR1 is LGHDT and CDR2 YNNKEL (reference sequence). CDR3 loop: CASSPDGYTGELFF. The CDR3 DNA reads TGTGCCAGCAGCCCAGACGGATACACCGGGGAGCTGTTTTTT.

This clonotype was seen at least ten times. The rearrangement joins TRBV16 to TRBJ2-5; D tentatively reads TRBD1 or TRBD2 (5 bases each). Trimming removed 0 bases from V and 5 bases from J, with 16 bases in between. The CDR3 has 16 amino acids. Germline CDR1 and CDR2: KGHSY and FQNENV. The CDR3 DNA reads TGTGCCAGCAGCCAATCCCCGGGACCCACTACGGAGACCCAGTACTTC. It codes for CASSQSPGPTTETQYF.

This clonotype was counted between two and nine times. The chain carries TRBV20-1 and TRBJ2-3, with 8 bases lining up with TRBD1. CDR1 and CDR2 (germline): DFQATT, SNEGSKA (reference sequence). This CDR3 spans 12 amino acids. V was clipped by 8 bases and J by 4 bases; unmatched bases: 5. This chain's CDR3 is CSRSGGADTQYF. The DNA of the CDR3 is TGCAGTAGGTCAGGGGGCGCAGATACGCAGTATTTT.

The rearrangement links TRBV5-1 to TRBJ2-5; 7 bases fit TRBD1. CDR1 and CDR2 (germline): SGHRS, YFSETQ. V lost 0 bases, J lost 11 bases, and 16 bases stayed unmatched. The CDR3 extends over 16 amino acids. CDR3 amino acids: CASSLAPQQGQNEQYF. The CDR3, as DNA: TGCGCCAGCAGCTTGGCACCTCAACAGGGGCAGAATGAGCAGTACTTC.

This clonotype appeared a few times. The rearrangement uses TRBV9 and TRBJ2-4; 8 nucleotides align to TRBD2. The junction had 7 bases not matched to a gene; V was cut back by 2 bases and J by 9 bases. The germline gives CDR1 SGDLS, CDR2 YYNGEE. This CDR3 comprises 14 residues. This CDR3 reads CASSVAGAGGIQYF. Here the CDR3 DNA reads TGTGCCAGCAGCGTTGCCGGGGCGGGAGGCATTCAGTACTTC.

The chain joins TRBV5-6 to TRBJ2-1, with TRBD2 matching over 11 bases. This CDR3 spans 16 amino acids. The V segment lost 0 bases and the J segment 7 bases; nucleotides outside the gene matches: 6. Per germline, CDR1 SGHDT and CDR2 YYEEEE. CDR3 loop: CASSLGLAGIGNEQFF. The CDR3 DNA is TGTGCCAGCAGCTTGGGACTAGCGGGAATAGGTAATGAGCAGTTCTTC.

The chain joins TRBV7-8 to TRBJ2-7; D may be TRBD1 or TRBD2 (5 bases each). Germline CDR1 reads SGHVS; CDR2 reads FQNEAQ. The germline V and J ends were trimmed by 4 bases and 3 bases, with 19 bases remaining between them. The CDR3 is 16 amino acids. CDR3 in amino acids: CASSSKGGGVSYEQYF. The CDR3 DNA follows: TGTGCCAGCAGCTCAAAAGGTGGGGGAGTCAGCTACGAGCAGTACTTC.

This clonotype came up a few times. DNA of the CDR3: TGTGCCAGCAGTCCCAGGGACGGTGGAACCTACGAGCAGTACTTC. Amino acids: CASSPRDGGTYEQYF. The chain couples TRBV27 to TRBJ2-7, with D perhaps given as TRBD1 or TRBD2 (5 bases each). The V end was cut by 5 bases, the J end by 2 bases, with 16 bases between. The CDR3 sequence is 15 residues long. CDR1 is MNHEY and CDR2 is SMNVEV in the germline V gene (reference sequence).

In regard to this clonotype: One junction end does not reproduce the germline sequence, and a read error may be involved. The chain is built from TRBV11-2 and TRBJ2-1; no clear D gene. Germline V CDR1 and CDR2: SGHAT, FQNNGV. This CDR3 region has 15 residues. CDR3 amino acids: CAGSLTGDNYNEQFF. Written as DNA, the CDR3 is TGTGCCGGCAGCTTAACGGGCGATAACTACAATGAGCAGTTCTTC.

The rearrangement joins TRBV12-3 or TRBV12-4 to TRBJ2-5; D unclear. The CDR3 consists of 15 residues. V was shortened by 3 bases and J by 5 bases, with 16 bases between the two germline ends. The CDR3 sequence is CASSLNHKGSETQYF. DNA of the CDR3: TGTGCCAGCAGTTTGAATCACAAGGGATCGGAGACCCAGTACTTC.

This chain joins TRBV29-1 and TRBJ2-1, with D tentatively TRBD1 or TRBD2 (5 bases each). Trimming removed 4 bases at V and 7 bases at J, with 17 bases between. This CDR3 is built from 14 residues. Germline CDR1 SQVTM, CDR2 ANQGSEA. CDR3 coding DNA: TGCAGCGTTGTCCGTCCCAAAGGGGAGAATGAGCAGTTCTTC. It codes for CSVVRPKGENEQFF.

The chain joins TRBV7-2 to TRBJ2-1, with D perhaps TRBD2 (5 bases). This CDR3 is built from 16 residues. Trimming shortened V by 5 bases and J by 4 bases, and 18 bases separated the two germline ends. The germline gives CDR1 SGHTA, CDR2 FQGNSA. CDR3 protein: CASSILTGSGYNEQFF. In DNA, the CDR3 is TGTGCCAGCAGCATTCTAACGGGATCGGGATACAATGAGCAGTTCTTC.

This chain joins TRBV7-9 and TRBJ2-7; 8 nucleotides line up with TRBD2. Matching the DNA end better, TRBJ2-4 makes the J call doubtful. CDR1 and CDR2 (germline): SEHNR, FQNEAQ (reference sequence). This CDR3 comprises 14 residues. This CDR3 is CASSRKRESVIQYF. CDR3 nucleotide sequence: TGTGCCAGCAGCCGAAAGCGGGAGTCAGTCATTCAGTACTTC.

As concerns this clonotype: The junction does not match germline at one end; this may be a read error. V and J are TRBV9 and TRBJ2-1; the D call may be TRBD1 or TRBD2 (6 bases each). Near its end, the DNA agrees better with TRBJ2-7, so the J call may be wrong. The CDR3 sequence is 17 residues long. From germline, CDR1 is SGDLS and CDR2 YYNGEE. The CDR3 DNA sequence: TGTGCTAGCAACGTTAAGGGGGGCGCGATTCTCGACAATGAGCAGTACTTC. Translated, it gives CASNVKGGAILDNEQYF.

This clonotype came up a few times. The rearrangement joins TRBV12-3 or TRBV12-4 to TRBJ2-5, with TRBD1 matching over 12 bases. Near its end, the DNA agrees better with TRBJ2-7, so the J call may be wrong. The CDR3 totals 15 residues. CDR3 residues: CASSPGTGGWNEQYF. CDR3 bases: TGTGCCAGCAGCCCAGGGACAGGGGGCTGGAACGAGCAGTACTTC.

The chain couples TRBV7-9 to TRBJ2-1, with a tentative D call TRBD2 (5 bases). Near its end, the DNA agrees better with TRBJ2-7, so the J call may be wrong. This CDR3 has 14 residues. Per the germline V gene, CDR1 is SEHNR and CDR2 is FQNEAQ (reference sequence). The CDR3 sequence is CASGLEAAYNEQYF. The CDR3 nucleotides read TGTGCCAGCGGGCTGGAGGCGGCCTACAATGAGCAGTACTTC.

The chain couples TRBV24-1 to TRBJ2-7; a weak D match, TRBD1 (6 bases). V lost 0 bases and J 7 bases, leaving 15 bases between the germline ends. CDR3 length: 15 amino acids. Germline CDR1 and CDR2: KGHDR and SFDVKD. Here the CDR3 DNA reads TGTGCCACCAGTGATTTGCGGGCCAGGGGCTCTGAGCAGTACTTC. The encoded protein is CATSDLRARGSEQYF.

The V gene is TRBV27, the J gene TRBJ1-5; 7 bases are shared with TRBD1. Germline assignment: CDR1 MNHEY and CDR2 SMNVEV (reference sequence). The V gene end was trimmed by 6 bases and the J gene end by 7 bases; junction bases not matched to a gene: 6. The CDR3 has 13 residues. CDR3 amino acids: CASRQQGTQPQHF. DNA for the CDR3: TGTGCCAGCAGACAACAGGGGACCCAGCCCCAGCATTTT.

As regards this clonotype: A much larger clone differs by one base, so this may be a read error. V and J are TRBV7-8 and TRBJ2-5, with 7 bases lining up with TRBD2. The CDR3 runs to 15 residues. J lost 11 bases, V lost 5 bases, and 17 bases had no gene match. CDR1 and CDR2 (germline): SGHVS, FQNEAQ. CDR3 loop: CASSHLSGSGNGQYF. CDR3 nucleotides: TGTGCCAGCAGCCATCTTAGCGGGTCGGGGAATGGGCAGTACTTC.

The J gene is TRBJ2-5, the V gene TRBV3-1; D is possibly TRBD1 or TRBD2 (5 bases each). CDR1 is LGHDT and CDR2 is YNNKEL in the germline V gene (reference sequence). This CDR3 is built from 14 residues. V lost 3 bases and J lost 3, with 11 bases in between. Here the CDR3 reads CASSHRDVKETQYF. CDR3 nucleotides: TGTGCCAGCAGCCACCGGGACGTGAAAGAGACCCAGTACTTC.

This clonotype was seen only once. J is TRBJ2-6 and V is TRBV28; 9 bases align to TRBD1. V was pared by 7 bases and J by 1 base, with 5 bases of the junction left unmatched. Germline V gene lookup returns CDR1 MDHEN and CDR2 SYDVKM. The CDR3 is made up of 16 amino acids. CDR3 in amino acids: CASTGTGRSGANVLTF. In nucleotides, the CDR3 is TGTGCCAGCACGGGGACAGGGCGTTCTGGGGCCAACGTCCTGACTTTC.

This clonotype was detected ten times or more. This chain uses TRBV4-3 with TRBJ2-7, with 10 bases aligning to TRBD1. The CDR3 contains 18 residues. V lost 3 bases, J lost 2 bases, and 13 bases stayed unmatched. Germline CDR1 is LGHNA and CDR2 is YSLEER. The CDR3 protein is CASSQRTTGTGDPYEQYF. The CDR3 nucleotides are TGCGCCAGCAGCCAGCGAACTACCGGGACAGGGGATCCCTACGAGCAGTACTTC.

This clonotype has only a few counts. The CDR3 spells CASSQVETGDQETQYF. The CDR3 nucleotides are TGTGCCAGCAGCCAAGTTGAAACGGGAGATCAAGAGACCCAGTACTTC. This chain links TRBV14 with TRBJ2-5; TRBD2 is a possible D gene (6 bases). CDR3 length equals 16 residues. Trimming took 1 base from V and 2 from J, leaving 14 bases between them. CDR1 SGHDN and CDR2 FVKESK come from the germline V gene.

This chain links TRBV29-1 with TRBJ2-1; 10 bases agree with TRBD2. The J call may not be correct, given that the DNA end is closer to TRBJ2-7. CDR1 is SQVTM, CDR2 ANQGSEA, per germline. The CDR3 extends over 16 amino acids. As DNA, the CDR3 is TGCAGCGTTGAAGACCCACTAGCGGGAAGGTACAATGAGCAGTACTTC. Its protein is CSVEDPLAGRYNEQYF.

This clonotype was observed a handful of times. The V and J genes are TRBV20-1 and TRBJ2-3; D ambiguous. Germline V gene sequence: CDR1 DFQATT, CDR2 SNEGSKA (reference sequence). CDR3 length: 13 residues. Trimming took 2 bases from V and 6 from J, leaving 12 bases between them. CDR3 region: CSARQEWGDTQYF. Here the CDR3 DNA reads TGCAGTGCTAGACAAGAGTGGGGTGATACGCAGTATTTT.

The V gene is TRBV18, the J gene TRBJ2-2; TRBD1 aligns across 7 bases. With 2 bases clipped from V and 3 bases from J, the junction kept 9 bases outside the gene matches. Looked up from germline, CDR1 is KGHSH and CDR2 is LQKENI. The CDR3 length is 17 residues. The CDR3: CASSPARQGIHTGELFF. The DNA for the CDR3 is TGTGCCAGCTCACCAGCGAGACAGGGTATACACACCGGGGAGCTGTTTTTT.

This chain connects TRBV5-1 to TRBJ2-5; tentative D call: TRBD1 (5 bases). From germline, CDR1 is SGHRS and CDR2 YFSETQ. The CDR3 covers 14 residues. The V and J ends lost 4 bases and 3 bases respectively, with 13 bases between them. CDR3 in amino acids: CASSINQGKETQYF. The CDR3 DNA reads as TGCGCCAGCAGCATTAATCAGGGTAAAGAGACCCAGTACTTC.

The chain carries TRBV6-6 and TRBJ2-1, with D perhaps matching TRBD2 (6 bases). Germline CDR1 and CDR2: MNHNY and SVGAGI (reference sequence). The V gene lost 2 bases and the J gene lost 2 bases, with 10 bases spanning the gap. This CDR3 spans 15 amino acids. CDR3 DNA sequence: TGTGCCAGCAGTTACACCGGCGGGGCCTACAATGAGCAGTTCTTC. It encodes CASSYTGGAYNEQFF.

This clonotype was seen only a few times. The chain uses TRBV6-2 or TRBV6-3 and TRBJ1-5; D not resolved. Trimming stripped 2 bases from V and 2 bases from J, with 4 bases between. Germline V gives CDR1 MNHEY, CDR2 SVGEGT. The CDR3 contains 13 residues. The CDR3 sequence is CASSYLRNQPQHF. The CDR3 DNA sequence: TGTGCCAGCAGTTACCTTCGCAATCAGCCCCAGCATTTT.